This paragraph covers one T cell receptor beta chain sequence. Its specificity is unknown. The CDR3 ends on some other residue instead of the conserved phenylalanine or tryptophan, so this is likely a read error. These data belong to a study of Graves' ophthalmopathy and Graves' hyperthyroidism. Turning to the study itself: Stable hyperthyroid donors showed no ophthalmopathy during 18 months follow-up.

Amplification targeted the TCR beta CDR3 regions, with RNA transcripts as the source material. Scientists carried out first-round RT-PCR using HTBI primers and then a second-round multiplex PCR. MiXCR, run by TCRdb on the multiplex PCR reads, gives a single entry per CDR3 protein. This sample has a few hundred thousand distinct CDR3 sequences, with 39% found just once. Study-wide findings and caveats: Ophthalmopathy was separated from stable hyperthyroidism by a 13-signature model with approximately 90% sensitivity and roughly 84% specificity. Most expanded clonotypes in thyroid above 0.001 frequency also showed up in blood.

Germline values: CDR1 DFQATT, CDR2 SNEGSKA (reference sequence). The CDR3 sequence is 16 residues long. Deletions cut 0 bases from V and 0 bases from J, with 9 bases between. Exclusion covered patients with other autoimmune diseases or uncontrolled infections (as well as pregnancy or lactation). The clonotype comes from an adult man with Graves' hyperthyroidism. Sequenced: peripheral blood or thyroid tissue (not recorded which). The chain recombines TRBV20-1 with TRBJ1-6; D gene uncertain. The DNA of the CDR3 is TGCAGTGCTAGAGAAGTGTCGAGCTCCTATAATTCACCCCTCCACCTT. The encoded protein is CSAREVSSSYNSPLHL.